Presented here are 27 T cell receptor beta chains from one specimen sequenced in a study of graft-versus-host responses after intestinal transplantation (dated by TCRdb to the early 2020s). Their target antigens are unknown. Explained via the paper, the time point label denotes: cells obtained before transplantation from donor or recipient. Receptors were amplified or captured by the immunoSEQ multiplex PCR assay. In TCRdb, the immuneACCESS table is reduced to in-frame sequences with V and J assigned. These tables do not hold every clone; where another copy was compared, an unresolved V gene accounts for under half, and the others remain unexplained. For this sample the table gives about 89,000 clones, of which approximately 94% were detected only once. The ten largest clones add up to about 0.2% of the sample. Specimen: unstimulated CD4+ T cells sorted from spleen or lymph node cells, collected before transplant. These receptors came from a human donor who was the organ donor for an intestinal transplant.

This rearrangement joins TRBV5-1 to TRBJ2-5, with D possibly TRBD2 on 7 matching bases. This CDR3 comprises 14 residues. Deletions cut 4 bases from V and 5 bases from J, with 15 bases between. The germline gives CDR1 SGHRS, CDR2 YFSETQ. The CDR3, as DNA: TGCGCCAGCAGCCCGACCGGGGGGCGTGAGACCCAGTACTTC. This gives the protein CASSPTGGRETQYF.

This clone was seen a single time. V is TRBV4-1 and J is TRBJ2-7; 11 nucleotides match TRBD2. Losses at the gene ends were 2 bases for V and 7 bases for J; bases not matched to a gene: 10. The length of the CDR3 is 16 residues. Per the germline V gene, CDR1 is MGHRA and CDR2 is YSYEKL. CDR3 nucleotide sequence: TGCGCCAGCAGCCAATTCCCCGGGCTAGCGGGGGGAGAGCAGTACTTC. This codes for CASSQFPGLAGGEQYF.

This clone was counted a single time. Other DNA sequences in this specimen translate into the identical CDR3. The V and J genes are TRBV28 and TRBJ1-2; no clear D gene. V dropped 2 bases and J dropped 2 bases, with 0 bases sitting between them. Per germline, CDR1 MDHEN and CDR2 SYDVKM. The CDR3 has 11 amino acids. This CDR3 is CASSLNYGYTF. CDR3 bases: TGTGCCAGCAGTTTAAACTATGGCTACACCTTC.

This chain uses TRBV11-3 with TRBJ1-4; 9 bases are a match to TRBD1. The germline V gene has CDR1 SGHNT and CDR2 YENEEA. Trimming took 7 bases from V and 7 from J; bases not matched to a gene: 7. This CDR3 is 14 amino acids long. CDR3 bases: TGTGCCAGCACCAAGACAGGGGGGAGTGAAAAACTGTTTTTT. It is translated as CASTKTGGSEKLFF.

The chain uses TRBV6-6 and TRBJ2-7; 8 nucleotides match TRBD2. CDR1 and CDR2 from the germline V gene are MNHNY and SVGAGI (reference sequence). With V trimmed by 5 bases and J by 0 bases, 3 bases remained unmatched. The CDR3 runs to 14 residues. The CDR3 loop reads CASSSGGSSYEQYF. CDR3 nucleotides: TGTGCCAGCAGTAGCGGGGGAAGCTCCTACGAGCAGTACTTC.

V is TRBV7-8 and J is TRBJ1-5, with D tentatively TRBD1 (5 bases). V lost 4 bases to trimming and J lost 2 bases, with 12 bases between them. The CDR3 loop spans 15 amino acids. Germline CDR1 SGHVS, CDR2 FQNEAQ. The CDR3 sequence: CASSSRGVGNQPQHF. The CDR3 nucleotides read TGTGCCAGCAGCTCAAGAGGGGTCGGCAATCAGCCCCAGCATTTT.

V is TRBV9 and J is TRBJ1-2, with D possibly being TRBD1 (6 bases). The CDR3 runs to 17 residues. Trimming took 4 bases from V and 1 from J, leaving 20 bases between them. In germline, CDR1 is SGDLS, CDR2 YYNGEE. The CDR3 bases are TGTGCCAGCAGCTTCCAGGGGCAGCTACTGAATAACTATGGCTACACCTTC. Its protein product is CASSFQGQLLNNYGYTF.

This chain connects TRBV6-5 to TRBJ2-3, with a weak D call TRBD2 (5 bases). V shed 2 bases and J shed 3 bases, with 9 bases lying between them. Germline loops: CDR1 MNHEY, CDR2 SVGAGI. This CDR3 has 14 residues. CDR3: CASSYDWETDTQYF. The CDR3 DNA follows: TGTGCCAGCAGTTACGATTGGGAGACAGATACGCAGTATTTT.

The gene calls are TRBV5-1 and TRBJ2-1; D possibly corresponds to TRBD2 (5 bases). The CDR3 runs to 15 residues. Trimming cost V 4 bases and J 0 bases, with 11 bases left between them. The germline V gene has CDR1 SGHRS and CDR2 YFSETQ. CDR3 sequence: CASSPETSSYNEQFF. The CDR3 DNA reads TGCGCCAGCAGCCCGGAAACTAGCTCCTACAATGAGCAGTTCTTC.

CDR3 loop: CASSRTKSTDTQYF. DNA of the CDR3: TGTGCCAGCAGTCGGACTAAAAGCACAGATACGCAGTATTTT. This chain joins TRBV2 and TRBJ2-3, with D perhaps matching TRBD2 (6 bases). Per germline, CDR1 SNHLY and CDR2 FYNNEI. V lost 5 bases, J lost 0 bases, and 9 bases lay in between. The CDR3 consists of 14 residues.

The chain uses TRBV7-9 and TRBJ1-2, with a tentative D call TRBD1 (6 bases). CDR1 and CDR2 from the germline V gene are SEHNR and FQNEAQ (reference sequence). Trimming removed 3 bases from V and 3 bases from J, with 11 bases in between. The CDR3 length is 14 residues. CDR3 in amino acids: CASSFVDRDYGYTF. The CDR3 DNA reads as TGTGCCAGCAGCTTCGTGGACAGAGACTATGGCTACACCTTC.

The chain is built from TRBV11-3 and TRBJ2-2; D assignment may be TRBD1 or TRBD2 (5 bases each). The ends were cut back, 0 bases at V and 7 bases at J, with 15 bases in the middle. Per germline, CDR1 SGHNT and CDR2 YENEEA. This CDR3 contains 16 residues. CDR3 bases: TGTGCCAGCAGCTTAGAAACGGGGCGACGGAGCGGGGAGCTGTTTTTT. Translation: CASSLETGRRSGELFF.

The gene calls are TRBV2 and TRBJ2-6, with a possible D match to TRBD1 (5 bases). This CDR3 is built from 17 residues. V was pared by 7 bases and J by 2 bases, with 18 bases between. Looked up from germline, CDR1 is SNHLY and CDR2 is FYNNEI. The CDR3 sequence is CASNPRTTLPGANVLTF. Here the CDR3 DNA reads TGTGCCAGCAACCCAAGGACAACCCTACCTGGGGCCAACGTCCTGACTTTC.

This chain links TRBV5-6 with TRBJ2-7, with 8 bases matching TRBD2. CDR3 size: 15 residues. Germline V lookup: CDR1 SGHDT, CDR2 YYEEEE. Germline trimming cut 3 bases from V and 4 bases from J; bases unmatched to any gene: 9. CDR3 loop: CASSSFAGGGYEQYF. The CDR3 coding sequence is TGTGCCAGCAGCTCGTTCGCGGGGGGCGGATACGAGCAGTACTTC.

This chain connects TRBV6-5 to TRBJ2-7; 12 bases match TRBD1. The CDR3 is 15 residues long. Germline V gene data show CDR1 as MNHEY and CDR2 as SVGAGI. V shed 6 bases and J 3 bases; nucleotides not matched to a gene: 6. The CDR3 DNA reads TGTGCCAGCAGAGGGGACAGGGGGCCCTTCTACGAGCAGTACTTC. Its protein is CASRGDRGPFYEQYF.

Concerning this clone itself: Other nucleotide sequences in the sample specify the same CDR3. The rearrangement links TRBV11-3 to TRBJ1-2; D is ambiguous. Germline lookup yields CDR1 SGHNT and CDR2 YENEEA. The CDR3 consists of 12 residues. The V end was cut by 8 bases, the J end by 2 bases, with 9 bases between. CDR3 loop: CASALKNYGYTF. CDR3 in DNA: TGTGCCAGCGCCCTAAAGAACTATGGCTACACCTTC.

J is TRBJ1-2 and V is TRBV30; 10 bases match TRBD1. This CDR3 spans 16 amino acids. Germline loops: CDR1 GTSNPN, CDR2 SVGIG (reference sequence). With V trimmed by 4 bases and J by 2 bases, 10 bases remained unmatched. The CDR3 region is CAWTAWGQGQNYGYTF. The DNA for the CDR3 is TGTGCCTGGACCGCTTGGGGACAGGGGCAAAACTATGGCTACACCTTC.

The CDR3 spells CASSPWTVSNQPQHF. The DNA for the CDR3 is TGTGCCAGCAGTCCCTGGACGGTTAGCAATCAGCCCCAGCATTTT. The V call is TRBV27, the J call TRBJ1-5; D not certain. The germline V gene encodes CDR1 MNHEY and CDR2 SMNVEV (reference sequence). Trimming left V 5 bases short and J 0 bases short, with 11 bases between. The CDR3 consists of 15 residues.

The gene calls are TRBV19 and TRBJ1-5; D unclear. The V and J ends lost 8 bases and 2 bases respectively, with 16 bases between them. The CDR3 spans 15 residues. Germline V CDR1 and CDR2: LNHDA, SQIVND (reference sequence). The CDR3 is CASRGYERRNQPQHF. DNA for the CDR3: TGTGCCAGTCGCGGGTACGAGAGACGCAATCAGCCCCAGCATTTT. The variable domain in full, completed from reference TRBV19 and TRBJ1-5, reads DGGITQSPKYLFRKEGQNVTLSCEQNLNHDAMYWYRQDPGQGLRLIYYSQIVNDFQKGDIAEGYSVSREKKESFPLTVTSAQKNPTAFYLCASRGYERRNQPQHFGDGTRLSIL.

J is TRBJ1-6 and V is TRBV19; no reliable D call. CDR3 length: 14 residues. Trimming cost V 3 bases and J 8 bases, with 11 bases left between them. The V gene's germline CDR1 is LNHDA and CDR2 SQIVND (reference sequence). DNA for the CDR3: TGTGCCAGTAGTATTAAGGGTAGGGATTCACCCCTCCACTTT. It specifies CASSIKGRDSPLHF.

The chain combines TRBV28 with TRBJ1-2; D unresolved. This CDR3 contains 14 residues. With 3 bases removed from V and 4 bases from J, the gap between germline ends came to 12 bases. Germline CDR1 reads MDHEN; CDR2 reads SYDVKM. The CDR3 bases are TGTGCCAGCAGTTTCCGTCAGCCACTCTATGGCTACACCTTC. It encodes CASSFRQPLYGYTF.

This clone turned up a few times. V usage is TRBV7-8 and J usage is TRBJ1-1, with D possibly TRBD1 on 6 matching bases. This CDR3 comprises 15 residues. The V gene's germline CDR1 is SGHVS and CDR2 FQNEAQ. The V and J ends lost 5 bases and 5 bases respectively, with 18 bases between them. The CDR3 protein is CASSPSTGQRTEAFF. DNA of the CDR3: TGTGCCAGCAGCCCCTCGACAGGACAGAGGACTGAAGCTTTCTTT.

V usage is TRBV7-2 and J usage is TRBJ2-2; no reliable D call. V lost 7 bases, J lost 0 bases, and 12 bases lay in between. This CDR3 comprises 15 residues. The V gene's germline CDR1 is SGHTA and CDR2 FQGNSA. The CDR3 DNA is TGTGCCAGCACCGAAAACCCACCGAACACCGGGGAGCTGTTTTTT. This translates into CASTENPPNTGELFF.

The J gene is TRBJ1-1, the V gene TRBV28; the D is unclear. Per germline, CDR1 MDHEN and CDR2 SYDVKM. CDR3 length equals 15 residues. Trimming took 3 bases from V and 4 from J, leaving 15 bases between them. The CDR3 DNA reads as TGTGCCAGCAGTTTCTTCGTACGGCGGGGCACTGAAGCTTTCTTT. Protein: CASSFFVRRGTEAFF.

This clone was seen only a few times. This chain joins TRBV11-2 and TRBJ1-2, with D maybe TRBD1 (5 bases). V gave up 5 bases and J gave up 4 bases, with 11 bases separating them. CDR3 size: 13 residues. CDR1 SGHAT and CDR2 FQNNGV come from the germline V gene. The CDR3 protein is CASSPTGGYGYTF. The DNA of the CDR3 is TGTGCCAGCAGCCCGACCGGGGGCTATGGCTACACCTTC. Based on the CDR3 plus reference TRBV11-2 and TRBJ1-2, the full variable domain is EAGVAQSPRYKIIEKRQSVAFWCNPISGHATLYWYQQILGQGPKLLIQFQNNGVVDDSQLPKDRFSAERLKGVDSTLKIQPAKLEDSAVYLCASSPTGGYGYTFGSGTRLTVV.

With respect to this clone: The sample carries other DNA sequences with the same CDR3. The chain employs TRBV28 and TRBJ2-1; D is perhaps TRBD2 (5 bases). The germline CDR1 and CDR2 sequences are MDHEN and SYDVKM. Between the trimmed V and J ends, which lost 7 bases and 6 bases, there was a span of 19 bases. This CDR3 comprises 15 residues. As DNA, the CDR3 is TGTGCCAGCAACCCTGGAGGCGGGTCCGTCAATGAGCAGTTCTTC. Translating it yields CASNPGGGSVNEQFF.

This chain joins TRBV7-2 and TRBJ2-5; TRBD2 agrees at 8 bases. CDR3 size: 15 residues. In germline, CDR1 is SGHTA, CDR2 FQGNSA. V was clipped by 9 bases and J by 5 bases; unmatched bases: 14. CDR3 loop: CASIPAGGAWETQYF. CDR3 sequence (DNA): TGTGCCAGTATCCCAGCCGGGGGGGCCTGGGAGACCCAGTACTTC.